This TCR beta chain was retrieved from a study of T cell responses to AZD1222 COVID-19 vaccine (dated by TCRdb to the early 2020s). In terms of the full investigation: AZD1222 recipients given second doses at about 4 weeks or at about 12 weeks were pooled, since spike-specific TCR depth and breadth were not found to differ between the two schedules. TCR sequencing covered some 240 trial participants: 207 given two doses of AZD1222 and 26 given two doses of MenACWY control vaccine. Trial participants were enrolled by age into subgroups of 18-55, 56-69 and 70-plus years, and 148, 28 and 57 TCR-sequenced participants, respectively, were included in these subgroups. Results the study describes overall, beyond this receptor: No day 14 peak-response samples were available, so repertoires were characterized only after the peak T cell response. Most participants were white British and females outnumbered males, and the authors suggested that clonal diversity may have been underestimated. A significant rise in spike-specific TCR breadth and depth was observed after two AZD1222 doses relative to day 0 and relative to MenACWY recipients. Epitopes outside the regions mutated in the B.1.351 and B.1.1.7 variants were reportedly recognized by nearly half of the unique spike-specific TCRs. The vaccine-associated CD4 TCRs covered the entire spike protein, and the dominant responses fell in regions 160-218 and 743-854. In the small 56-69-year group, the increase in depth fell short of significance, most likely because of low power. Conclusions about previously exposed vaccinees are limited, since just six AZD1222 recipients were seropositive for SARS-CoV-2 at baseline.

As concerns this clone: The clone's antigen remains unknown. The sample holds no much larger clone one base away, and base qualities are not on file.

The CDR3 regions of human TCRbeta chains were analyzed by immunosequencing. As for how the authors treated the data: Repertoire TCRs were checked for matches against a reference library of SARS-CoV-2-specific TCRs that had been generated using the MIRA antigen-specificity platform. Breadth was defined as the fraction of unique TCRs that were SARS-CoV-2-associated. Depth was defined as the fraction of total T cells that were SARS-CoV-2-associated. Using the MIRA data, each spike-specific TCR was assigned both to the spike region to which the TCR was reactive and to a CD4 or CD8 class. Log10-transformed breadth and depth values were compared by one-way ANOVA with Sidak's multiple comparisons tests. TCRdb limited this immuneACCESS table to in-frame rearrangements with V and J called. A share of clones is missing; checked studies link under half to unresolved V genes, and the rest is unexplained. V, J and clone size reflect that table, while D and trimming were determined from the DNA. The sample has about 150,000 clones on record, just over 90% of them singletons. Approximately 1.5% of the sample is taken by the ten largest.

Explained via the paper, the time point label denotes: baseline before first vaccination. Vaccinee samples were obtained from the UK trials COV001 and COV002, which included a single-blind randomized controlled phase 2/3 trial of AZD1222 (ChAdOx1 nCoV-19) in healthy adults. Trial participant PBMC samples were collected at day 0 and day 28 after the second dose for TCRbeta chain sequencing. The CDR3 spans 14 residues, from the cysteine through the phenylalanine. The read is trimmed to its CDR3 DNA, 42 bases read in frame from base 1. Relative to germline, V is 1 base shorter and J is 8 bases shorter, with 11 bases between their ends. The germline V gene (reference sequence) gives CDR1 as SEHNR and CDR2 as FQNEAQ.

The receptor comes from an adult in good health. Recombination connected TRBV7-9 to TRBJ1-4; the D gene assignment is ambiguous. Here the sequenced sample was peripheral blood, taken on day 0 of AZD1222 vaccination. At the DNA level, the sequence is TGTGCCAGCAGCTTAGATTCCGGGCGGGAAAAACTGTTTTTT. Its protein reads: CASSLDSGREKLFF.